This T cell receptor (beta chain) was sequenced during a study of control samples from healthy donors and cancer patients. Some clones are missing from TCRdb's copy, which holds only in-frame ones; the method was immunoSEQ multiplex PCR. The sample lists 120,000 to 150,000 clones; 90% to 95% were seen once. The CDR3 extends over 15 amino acids. V lost 1 base and J 8 bases, leaving 15 bases between the germline ends. Germline-derived CDR1 and CDR2 are LNHDA and SQIVND (reference sequence). In this sample, this clone turned up a few times. Sequenced sample: blood. This receptor was obtained from a man aged 40-49 years in good health. The rearrangement joins TRBV19 to TRBJ2-1; a possible D gene is TRBD2 (5 bases). The CDR3 DNA sequence: TGTGCCAGTAGTATAGCTCAGGACTCCGCCCATGAGCAGTTCTTC. Translated: CASSIAQDSAHEQFF.